The sequence of this TCR beta chain was determined in a study of blood T cells in healthy people across ages (dated by TCRdb to 2015 to 2017). With regard to the full study: In model experiments, template switching captured roughly one uniquely barcoded TCR beta cDNA molecule for every two T cells. Using the same blood draw, the study looked at two additional independent replicas of 1 million unique cDNA reads for two donors, one aged 18 to 30 and the other aged 80 or older. Donors were grouped into four age groups: young (average approximately 15 years), middle-aged (roughly 38), aged (approximately 58) and long-lived (around 82). To track age-related changes in TCR beta repertoire diversity, the study relied on deep sequencing normalized with unique cDNA molecular identifiers. To avoid experimental bias, donors of different ages were randomly spread across the sequencing lanes.

Results the study describes overall, beyond this receptor: Observed TCR beta diversity correlated strongly with the percentage of naive T cells measured by flow cytometry. Because donor CMV infection status was unknown, age-related changes in expanded clonotypes were potentially confounded. Compared with the aged group, more naive CD4+ T cells, fewer expanded clones and increased TCR diversity were shown by the long-lived group, suggesting age selection. As age increased, observed TCR beta diversity per million T cells dropped in a roughly linear way, and a significant reduction was already evident by age 40. Because profiling used bulk unsorted PBMCs, naive and antigen-experienced compartments could not be compared conclusively. Total diversity estimates from one million sequenced T cells were considered lower bounds and underestimates.

The library was made by 5' RACE. The sequencer was an Illumina HiSeq 2500. A second roughly 7 to 11 cycle PCR used a sample-barcoded 5' primer and a J-beta primer mix. Each TCR beta cDNA molecule received a unique molecular identifier from a template-switch 5' adaptor carrying 12 random nucleotides. Each sample yielded at least 3 million CDR3-containing paired-end reads. First-strand cDNA synthesis was performed from all RNA using the Mint cDNA synthesis kit, with priming by a TRBC-specific oligonucleotide. Following uracil-DNA glycosylase treatment, a first 18-cycle PCR with universal primers M1SS and BC2_uni_R was performed on all cDNA. In the authors' own workflow: For normalization, 1 million high-quality reads, each with a distinct molecular identifier, were randomly selected from each sample. Instead of being binned into consensus sequences, reads with shared molecular identifiers were discarded. MiTCR, with a Q25 quality threshold and the strictest error-elimination algorithm, was used for CDR3 identification, clonotype clustering and error correction. A nonparametric unseen species model with Euler transformation was used to estimate lower-bound total TCR beta diversity. TCRdb ran its own pipeline on the public reads, namely fastp trimming at Q25 and MiXCR clone calling, and kept in-frame beta chains. Here each entry gathers all rows of one CDR3 protein and keeps the most common genes and DNA. The authors' filters were not applied to this entry. Recorded for this sample are about 750,000 distinct CDR3 sequences; about 55% of them occurred a single time. The leading ten clones occupy approximately 40% of the sample.

A note on this clonotype: The antigen it binds to is not known. No per-base quality is available; no much larger clone lies one base away.

Donors were roughly 40 systemically healthy Caucasian individuals from Russia aged 6 to 90 years. Around 10 milliliters of peripheral blood were drawn from each donor into EDTA-treated Vacutainer tubes. Ficoll-Paque density-gradient centrifugation was used to isolate PBMCs, with at least 7 million obtained per sample. Total RNA, at least 6 micrograms per sample, was extracted from PBMCs with Trizol reagent. For every donor, an aliquot of PBMCs went through flow cytometry to measure the percentages of naive CD45RAhigh/CD27high T cells. V is pared back by 0 bases and J by 14 bases, with 17 bases lying between the germline termini. CDR1 and CDR2 are drawn from the germline V gene: SGHAT, FQNNGV. Including cysteine and phenylalanine, the CDR3 has 14 amino acids. Only the CDR3 DNA stays, 42 bases, in frame from base 1.

Recombination linked TRBV11-2 to TRBJ2-4; the D segment cannot be called with confidence. The receptor was derived from a man aged 80 or over in good health. Sequenced sample: blood. Here is the DNA: TGTGCCAGCAGCTTAGATCAAAGGGTGGGGTCCGAGTACTTC. It codes for CASSLDQRVGSEYF.